This T cell receptor (beta chain) stems from a study of CD8+CD57+ T cells in acquired aplastic anemia. Study-wide background: An average of 3.2 ug of DNA was obtained from sorted CD4+ and CD8+ cells.

Trimming pared 6 bases from V and 4 bases from J, leaving 20 bases between. The CDR3 extends over 16 amino acids. Germline loops: CDR1 MNHNS, CDR2 SASEGT. Notes on the study in general: Significance was not reached for CD8+ Simpson's diversity between patients and controls. Patients had about 31 CD8+ CDR3 sequences in common with controls (the shared set).

On this clonotype: Its specificity is unknown.

According to the study, genomic DNA was the template for TCR beta VDJ and CDR3 profiling. Each CDR3 protein is one row after TCRdb ran MiXCR on the reads. This table holds 450,000 to 600,000 distinct CDR3 sequences, approximately 33% found once. An expansion of CD8+CD57+ cells by flow cytometry had been shown in patients chosen for sequencing. Source material: sorted CD4+, CD8+, or CD8+CD57+ T cells (not recorded which) from PBMCs. The chain couples TRBV6-1 to TRBJ2-3, with D maybe TRBD1 (5 bases). The source is a human donor with aplastic anemia. The CDR3: CASRNRAQGAADTQYF. CDR3 DNA sequence: TGTGCCAGCAGAAACCGAGCGCAGGGCGCAGCAGATACGCAGTATTTT.